Described below is a single T cell receptor (beta chain) sequence and its context. The sample originates from a study of blood T cell repertoires in COVID-19. Study processing details: Amplifying reference gene primers gave estimates of nucleated cell counts. Sequencing used immunoSEQ multiplex PCR; TCRdb keeps in-frame clones, though not all of them. V, J and clone size were drawn from that table, and D and trimming were deduced from the DNA. The sample consists of 60,000 to 75,000 clones, roughly 84% of them appearing once. This CDR3 comprises 14 residues. Germline-derived CDR1 and CDR2 are SGHTA and FQGNSA. Trimming stripped 0 bases from V and 6 bases from J, with 12 bases between.

The sample was peripheral blood. The origin of this receptor is a man between 45 and 60 years old with active COVID-19. The chain carries TRBV7-2 and TRBJ2-7, with a tentative D call TRBD2 (6 bases). The CDR3 nucleotides read TGTGCCAGCAGCTTAGCGGGCGGGGTGGCCGAGCAGTACTTC. Translation: CASSLAGGVAEQYF.